This TCR beta chain was identified in a study of T cell clonotyping in hematopoietic cell transplantation. Study-level information: Pretransplant recipient samples were taken after cytoreduction.

This CDR3 region has 14 residues. The V and J ends lost 6 bases and 0 bases respectively, with 12 bases between them. Germline loops: CDR1 SNHLY, CDR2 FYNNEI. Notes on this clone: Its antigen is unidentified.

The time point: recipient sample about 28 days before transplant, after cytoreduction. Study-level findings and limits: Broader posttransplant TCR repertoire diversity was predicted by graft donor and pretransplant recipient Inverse Simpson Index values.

The table came from immunoSEQ multiplex PCR; TCRdb's copy has only in-frame clones and leaves some out. The sample has about 21,000 clones; roughly 88% are singletons. The specimen was peripheral blood mononuclear cells, collected before stem cell transplant. The clonotype originates from a man aged 18 to 35 with biphenotypic leukemia. Some clones in this sample may be carry-over from other donors' samples. The V and J genes are TRBV2 and TRBJ2-7; a weak D match, TRBD1 (5 bases). The CDR3 DNA reads as TGTGCCAGCAGCAGGGAAAGGAGCTCCTACGAGCAGTACTTC. It yields the protein CASSRERSSYEQYF.